The rows below give T cell receptor beta chains drawn from one sample of a study of CD8+CD57+ T cells in acquired aplastic anemia. TCRdb reprocessed the reads with MiXCR, giving one entry per CDR3 protein. This sample has under 200,000 distinct CDR3 sequences, with roughly 50% found just once. Input material: sorted CD4+, CD8+, or CD8+CD57+ T cells (not recorded which) from PBMCs. The receptor set was obtained from a human donor with aplastic anemia. Both conserved end residues are part of each CDR3. Each record gives: D gene, clone size, V gene, J gene, CDR3 protein, CDR3 DNA. The D gene is left open where the match is weak. Not every row has a clone size; where given, it reads once, few, many or a size class.

TRBD1	once	TRBV5-1	TRBJ2-7	CASSLLVGQGGEQYF	TGCGCCAGCAGCTTGTTGGTCGGACAGGGAGGCGAGCAGTACTTC
.	many	TRBV12-3/TRBV12-4	TRBJ2-7	CASSWEYYEQYF	TGTGCCAGCAGTTGGGAATACTACGAGCAGTACTTC
.	.	TRBV9	TRBJ2-1	CASSVSAATYNEQFF	TGTGCCAGCAGCGTAAGCGCGGCGACATACAATGAGCAGTTCTTC
TRBD1	.	TRBV7-8	TRBJ1-2	CASSIQGAGYTF	TGTGCCAGCAGCATACAGGGGGCCGGCTACACCTTC
.	many	TRBV3-1	TRBJ1-6	CASTFTTGPLHF	TGTGCCAGCACCTTCACCACCGGGCCCCTCCACTTT
TRBD1	few	TRBV6-1	TRBJ1-1	CASRRDSSSVMNTEAFF	TGTGCCAGCAGACGGGACAGCTCGTCAGTAATGAACACTGAAGCTTTCTTT
.	.	TRBV11-1	TRBJ2-7	CASSLEAWVEGYEQYF	TGTGCCAGCAGCTTGGAAGCTTGGGTGGAGGGGTACGAGCAGTACTTC
.	many	TRBV5-5	TRBJ2-5	CASSLNVRIETQYF	TGTGCCAGCAGCTTGAACGTTAGGATAGAGACCCAGTACTTC
TRBD1	.	TRBV2	TRBJ1-5	CAKDREGGETQHF	TGTGCCAAAGACAGGGAAGGTGGTGAGACCCAGCATTTT
.	many	TRBV11-2	TRBJ2-7	CASSSAYKISGSVPHF	TGTGCCAGCAGCTCCGCCTACAAGATCAGCGGGTCCGTTCCCCACTTC
.	many	TRBV7-2	TRBJ1-5	CASSRGGTLSQHF	TGTGCCAGCAGCCGAGGAGGCACCCTCAGCCAGCATTTT
TRBD2	.	TRBV14	TRBJ2-7	CASSQDSREGLSGYEQYF	TGTGCCAGCAGCCAAGATTCGAGGGAGGGACTATCGGGCTACGAGCAGTACTTC
.	.	TRBV9	TRBJ2-2	CASSPVREDTGGLFF	TGTGCCAGCAGCCCCGTCAGGGAGGACACCGGGGGGCTGTTTTTT
TRBD1	once	TRBV7-9	TRBJ1-2	CASSLRDRVNGYTF	TGTGCCAGCAGCCTCCGGGACAGGGTCAATGGCTACACCTTC
.	.	TRBV10-3	TRBJ2-5	CAISEFQGGETQYF	TGTGCCATCAGTGAGTTTCAGGGAGGCGAGACCCAGTACTTC
TRBD1	few	TRBV3-1	TRBJ1-4	CASSRNRGNEELFF	TGTGCCAGCAGCCGCAACAGGGGTAATGAAGAACTGTTTTTT
TRBD2	many	TRBV5-1	TRBJ2-7	CASSLVGGGGYEQYF	TGCGCCAGCAGCTTGGTCGGCGGGGGGGGCTACGAGCAGTACTTC
.	many	TRBV7-8	TRBJ2-1	CASSSSEGNEQFF	TGTGCCAGCAGCTCATCAGAGGGTAATGAGCAGTTCTTC
.	once	TRBV20-1	TRBJ1-4	CSAYAQQGEKLFF	TGCAGTGCATATGCCCAACAGGGTGAAAAACTGTTTTTT
.	many	TRBV19	TRBJ2-7	CASSIGGTFDYEQYF	TGTGCCAGTAGTATTGGCGGCACCTTCGATTACGAGCAGTACTTC
TRBD2	many	TRBV7-9	TRBJ2-7	CASSLAGLASEQYF	TGTGCCAGCAGCTTAGCGGGACTAGCATCCGAGCAGTACTTC
.	many	TRBV12-3/TRBV12-4	TRBJ2-7	CASSETGTPYEQYF	TGTGCCAGCAGTGAAACCGGGACCCCCTACGAGCAGTACTTC
TRBD1	.	TRBV20-1	TRBJ1-2	CSPPKTGDYGYTF	TGCAGTCCACCGAAGACAGGGGACTATGGCTACACCTTC
.	.	TRBV9	TRBJ1-6	CASSGRPPTPNDNSPLHF	TGTGCCAGCAGCGGACGCCCGCCTACTCCTAATGACAATTCACCCCTCCACTTT
.	few	TRBV4-1	TRBJ1-2	CASSQDRAPDSGYTF	TGCGCCAGCAGCCAAGATCGCGCCCCGGATAGTGGCTACACCTTC
.	few	TRBV19	TRBJ2-2	CASSIGGRGTGELFF	TGTGCCAGTAGTATTGGGGGTAGGGGCACCGGGGAGCTGTTTTTT
TRBD2	few	TRBV9	TRBJ2-7	CASSVGGDEQYF	TGTGCCAGCAGCGTGGGAGGGGACGAGCAGTACTTC
TRBD1	many	TRBV20-1	TRBJ2-2	CSARTGGSTGELFF	TGCAGTGCTAGGACAGGGGGTAGCACCGGGGAGCTGTTTTTT
.	.	TRBV20-1	TRBJ2-7	CSAGDMGLYEQYF	TGCAGTGCTGGGGACATGGGACTCTACGAGCAGTACTTC
.	many	TRBV9	TRBJ1-1	CASSLGGGNTEAFF	TGTGCCAGCAGTCTTGGTGGGGGGAACACTGAAGCTTTCTTT
.	.	TRBV4-3	TRBJ2-5	CASSLRVGRETQYF	TGCGCCAGCAGCCTCAGGGTTGGTAGGGAGACCCAGTACTTC
.	many	TRBV18	TRBJ2-5	CASSPDVWRETQYF	TGTGCCAGCTCACCTGACGTCTGGAGGGAGACCCAGTACTTC
.	.	TRBV24-1	TRBJ2-5	CATNRRVLETQYF	TGTGCCACCAATCGACGGGTTTTAGAGACCCAGTACTTC
.	.	TRBV29-1	TRBJ1-1	CSVGADHTEAFF	TGCAGCGTTGGTGCGGACCACACTGAAGCTTTCTTT
TRBD1	.	TRBV15	TRBJ2-7	CATSRDALTGELYEQYF	TGTGCCACCAGCAGAGACGCCCTGACAGGGGAACTCTACGAGCAGTACTTC
TRBD2	many	TRBV6-2/TRBV6-3	TRBJ2-5	CASSYALAGGRETQYF	TGTGCCAGCAGTTACGCCCTAGCGGGGGGGCGGGAGACCCAGTACTTC
.	.	TRBV2	TRBJ1-2	CASSVGGARAYGYTF	TGTGCCAGCAGTGTTGGGGGGGCTAGGGCATATGGCTACACCTTC